A selection of T cell receptor beta chains follows, all from one sample in a study of glioma-infiltrating T cells after dendritic cell vaccination. Using immunoSEQ multiplex PCR, the repertoire was profiled, and TCRdb retains in-frame clones only, with some absent. Of around 78,000 clones listed, 85% are singletons. Sample: blood, taken after dendritic cell vaccination. The receptors stem from a human donor with glioblastoma. CDR3s include the opening cysteine and the closing phenylalanine or tryptophan. A D gene is named only where the DNA matches it firmly. The size field is filled for only some rows; it gives once, few, many or a size class.

clone_size	j_call	d_call	v_call	cdr3_aa	cdr3_nt
once	TRBJ2-7	NA	TRBV29-1	CSVWTLSSYEQYF	TGCAGCGTTTGGACATTAAGCTCCTACGAGCAGTACTTC
NA	TRBJ2-2	NA	TRBV6-5	CASSRLRGNTGELFF	TGTGCCAGCAGCCGGCTCAGGGGGAACACCGGGGAGCTGTTTTTT
NA	TRBJ1-2	NA	TRBV7-3	CASSLGSPTDYGYTF	TGTGCCAGCAGCCTCGGTTCCCCGACAGACTATGGCTACACCTTC
NA	TRBJ1-5	TRBD1	TRBV6-5	CASRTQGESNQPQHF	TGTGCCAGCAGAACACAGGGGGAAAGCAATCAGCCCCAGCATTTT
NA	TRBJ1-1	NA	TRBV11-2	CASSLDRNTEAFF	TGTGCCAGCAGCTTAGACAGGAACACTGAAGCTTTCTTT
NA	TRBJ1-4	NA	TRBV18	CASSPPTVGGEKLFF	TGTGCCAGCTCACCTCCAACAGTAGGAGGTGAAAAACTGTTTTTT
NA	TRBJ2-3	NA	TRBV18	CASSTRQATTDTQYF	TGTGCCAGCTCGACACGACAGGCCACCACAGATACGCAGTATTTT
NA	TRBJ2-7	TRBD2	TRBV4-3	CASSQDGEGYEQYF	TGCGCCAGCAGCCAAGATGGGGAGGGCTACGAGCAGTACTTC
NA	TRBJ2-7	TRBD2	TRBV6-4	CASSPGTSGSTPILYEQYF	TGTGCCAGCAGCCCCGGGACTAGCGGGAGCACTCCTATCCTCTACGAGCAGTACTTC
NA	TRBJ1-2	NA	TRBV6-5	CASSERQAHGYTF	TGTGCCAGCAGTGAGAGACAGGCACATGGCTACACCTTC
NA	TRBJ2-7	TRBD2	TRBV6-7	CASSSAGTSEQYF	TGTGCCAGCAGTTCAGCGGGAACCAGCGAGCAGTACTTC
NA	TRBJ2-2	TRBD1	TRBV11-3	CASSFRGSGELFF	TGTGCCAGCAGCTTCAGGGGGTCCGGGGAGCTGTTTTTT
NA	TRBJ2-6	TRBD1	TRBV5-1	CASSLEPGGLSGANVLTF	TGCGCCAGCAGCTTGGAGCCAGGGGGCCTCTCTGGGGCCAACGTCCTGACTTTC
NA	TRBJ2-1	NA	TRBV12-1	CASSWAGTSGSIGEQFF	TGTGCCAGCAGCTGGGCCGGGACTAGCGGGAGCATAGGTGAGCAGTTCTTC
NA	TRBJ1-1	TRBD1	TRBV25-1	CASSMGQSTEAFF	TGTGCCAGCAGCATGGGACAGAGCACTGAAGCTTTCTTT
NA	TRBJ1-3	TRBD1	TRBV6-5	CASSYSIQGTGNTIYF	TGTGCCAGCAGTTATTCCATACAGGGGACTGGAAACACCATATATTTT
NA	TRBJ2-7	NA	TRBV28	CASSLSDREAGGQYF	TGTGCCAGCAGTTTATCCGACAGGGAGGCGGGGGGGCAGTACTTC
NA	TRBJ2-5	NA	TRBV5-4	CASSLGGTGMETQYF	TGTGCCAGCAGCTTGGGGGGTACAGGGATGGAGACCCAGTACTTC
NA	TRBJ2-1	TRBD2	TRBV9	CASSEGAGGTYEQFF	TGTGCCAGCAGCGAGGGAGCGGGGGGGACCTATGAGCAGTTCTTC
NA	TRBJ1-3	TRBD1	TRBV2	CASRGDRGYTIYF	TGTGCCAGCAGGGGGGACAGGGGATACACCATATATTTT
NA	TRBJ2-5	TRBD1	TRBV9	CASSQRDREHETQYF	TGTGCCAGCAGCCAAAGGGACAGGGAGCACGAGACCCAGTACTTC
few	TRBJ1-2	NA	TRBV19	CASSMEPRIGYTF	TGTGCCAGTAGTATGGAACCGCGGATTGGCTACACCTTC
NA	TRBJ1-1	NA	TRBV5-4	CASSGGTGTEAFF	TGTGCCAGCAGCGGAGGGACGGGCACTGAAGCTTTCTTT
NA	TRBJ1-2	NA	TRBV5-1	CASSLEQGVFDGYTF	TGCGCCAGCAGCCTCGAACAGGGCGTGTTCGATGGCTACACCTTC
NA	TRBJ2-7	TRBD1	TRBV10-3	CAARDRLSYEQYF	TGTGCCGCCCGGGACAGACTCTCCTACGAGCAGTACTTC
NA	TRBJ1-2	NA	TRBV4-1	CASSQVGTGNYGYTF	TGCGCCAGCAGCCAAGTTGGGACTGGAAACTATGGCTACACCTTC
few	TRBJ1-2	TRBD1	TRBV7-6	CASSPGQGDYGYTF	TGTGCCAGCAGCCCCGGACAGGGGGACTATGGCTACACCTTC
NA	TRBJ2-1	TRBD2	TRBV19	CASSLTSVPYNEQFF	TGTGCCAGTAGTCTGACTAGCGTACCCTACAATGAGCAGTTCTTC
once	TRBJ1-4	TRBD1	TRBV7-2	CASSLSRGAEKLFF	TGTGCCAGCAGCTTAAGCAGGGGGGCTGAAAAACTGTTTTTT
NA	TRBJ1-2	TRBD1	TRBV29-1	CSVKTGIYGGYTF	TGCAGCGTTAAGACAGGGATTTATGGTGGCTACACCTTC
NA	TRBJ1-3	TRBD1	TRBV2	CASSSQGGGNTIYF	TGTGCCAGCAGTTCCCAGGGGGGCGGAAACACCATATATTTT
NA	TRBJ2-7	TRBD1	TRBV11-2	CASSLESGTAVLYEQYF	TGTGCCAGCAGCTTAGAATCCGGGACAGCAGTCCTCTACGAGCAGTACTTC
NA	TRBJ2-1	NA	TRBV5-1	CASSLGGGKSYNEQFF	TGCGCCAGCAGCTTGGGAGGGGGAAAGTCCTACAATGAGCAGTTCTTC
NA	TRBJ2-7	NA	TRBV27	CASSQTLGRVPYEQYF	TGTGCCAGCAGCCAAACATTGGGCAGGGTACCCTACGAGCAGTACTTC
few	TRBJ2-1	NA	TRBV5-4	CASRSSLDNEQFF	TGTGCCAGCAGGTCTTCGCTAGACAATGAGCAGTTCTTC
NA	TRBJ2-1	NA	TRBV1	CTTDVLVLQFF	TGCACCACCGACGTCCTAGTCTTGCAGTTCTTC
NA	TRBJ1-1	TRBD1	TRBV19	CASSILTGTGGTEAFF	TGTGCCAGTAGTATTCTCACCGGGACAGGGGGCACTGAAGCTTTCTTT